This T cell receptor (beta chain) was sequenced during a study of early T cells in non-severe SARS-CoV-2 infection. Points from the study as a whole: Missing private and CD4 specificities, VDJdb matching favored anti-spike CD8 responses.

Germline CDR1 reads DFQATT; CDR2 reads SNEGSKA (reference sequence). Between the trimmed V and J ends, which lost 3 bases and 8 bases, there was a span of 16 bases. The CDR3 spans 13 residues. The protocol attached unique molecular identifiers to individual cDNA molecules. TCRdb called the 5' RACE reads again in MiXCR, with one record for every CDR3 protein. The sample gives tens of thousands of distinct CDR3 sequences, approximately 10% of which show up once; about 6% is in the top ten. This clonotype showed up just a few times. Its matching antigen is unknown. This clonotype was obtained from an adult who was a healthcare worker with PCR-confirmed SARS-CoV-2 infection or an uninfected control (not recorded which). This rearrangement joins TRBV20-1 to TRBJ1-2; D possibly corresponds to TRBD1 (5 bases). The input for sequencing was whole blood, taken at baseline. CDR3 in DNA: TGCAGTGCTAGTCAGGGAAGGGTTGAAGGCTACACCTTC. It yields the protein CSASQGRVEGYTF.